A single sample gave rise to the 26 T cell receptor beta chains below, sequenced in a study of PD-1 blockade in classical Hodgkin lymphoma. Sequencing used immunoSEQ multiplex PCR; TCRdb keeps in-frame clones, though not all of them. This sample has some 46,000 clones, with 80% found just once. Each of the patients experienced relapse following autologous stem cell transplantation, and their brentuximab vedotin exposure differed. This material consisted of peripheral blood mononuclear cells (PBMCs), taken before the second cycle of nivolumab. The source of these receptors is a human donor with classical Hodgkin lymphoma.

The chain joins TRBV29-1 to TRBJ1-2; D perhaps matches TRBD1 (6 bases). There are 14 residues in the CDR3. Trimming pared 7 bases from V and 5 bases from J, leaving 20 bases between. CDR1 and CDR2 (germline): SQVTM, ANQGSEA. CDR3 sequence reads: CSANPGQGLYGYTF. The CDR3, as DNA: TGCAGCGCCAATCCTGGGCAGGGGCTGTATGGCTACACCTTC. Looking up the rest from reference TRBV29-1 and TRBJ1-2 gives the full variable domain: SAVISQKPSRDICQRGTSLTIQCQVDSQVTMMFWYRQQPGQSLTLIATANQGSEATYESGFVIDKFPISRPNLTFSTLTVSNMSPEDSSIYLCSANPGQGLYGYTFGSGTRLTVV.

The CDR3 loop reads CASSLSSRTGGSYGYTF. As DNA, the CDR3 is TGTGCCAGCAGTTTATCCTCCAGGACAGGGGGCAGCTATGGCTACACCTTC. The V and J genes are TRBV27 and TRBJ1-2, with TRBD1 matching 11 bases. CDR1 and CDR2 (germline): MNHEY, SMNVEV (reference sequence). This CDR3 spans 17 amino acids. Trimming cost V 0 bases and J 4 bases; bases outside gene matches: 7.

The gene calls are TRBV21-1 and TRBJ2-3; no DNA check was done on the table's D call, TRBD2. TRBV21-1 is a pseudogene. This CDR3 has 15 residues. This chain's CDR3 is CASSISGSSTDTQYF. For the CDR3, the DNA is TGTGCCAGCAGCATCAGCGGGTCAAGCACAGATACGCAGTATTTT.

This clone showed up just a few times. The genes are TRBV2 and TRBJ2-2, with TRBD1 identical over 8 bases. V was pared by 7 bases and J by 0 bases, with 1 base of the junction left unmatched. Germline V CDR1 and CDR2: SNHLY, FYNNEI. The CDR3 consists of 14 residues. The CDR3 loop reads CASMDRANTGELFF. CDR3 DNA: TGTGCCAGCATGGACAGGGCGAACACCGGGGAGCTGTTTTTT.

The J gene is TRBJ1-6, the V gene TRBV27, with 10 bases fitting TRBD1. Germline loops: CDR1 MNHEY, CDR2 SMNVEV (reference sequence). The junction had 8 bases not matched to a gene; V was cut back by 7 bases and J by 8 bases. This CDR3 is built from 15 residues. The chain's CDR3 is CASTSGTGEDSPLHF. The DNA of the CDR3 is TGTGCCAGCACCTCCGGGACAGGGGAGGATTCACCCCTCCACTTT.

This clone was counted once. The chain has TRBV4-1 and TRBJ2-1; 13 nucleotides align to TRBD2. The germline CDR1 and CDR2 sequences are MGHRA and YSYEKL. The ends lost 2 bases at V and 6 bases at J; junction bases unmatched: 7. The CDR3 length is 17 residues. CDR3 amino acids: CASSQNSGTSGINEQFF. DNA for the CDR3: TGCGCCAGCAGCCAAAACTCCGGGACTAGCGGGATCAATGAGCAGTTCTTC.

V usage is TRBV11-2 and J usage is TRBJ1-2; tentative D call: TRBD1 (6 bases). Trimming took 0 bases from V and 0 from J, leaving 8 bases between them. The CDR3 spans 15 residues. Germline-derived CDR1 and CDR2 are SGHAT and FQNNGV. The CDR3 DNA reads TGTGCCAGCAGCTTAGATCAGGGGTCTAACTATGGCTACACCTTC. It yields the protein CASSLDQGSNYGYTF.

The chain has TRBV5-4 and TRBJ2-1; 14 nucleotides agree with TRBD2. The CDR3 loop spans 14 amino acids. The germline V gene encodes CDR1 SGHNT and CDR2 YYREEE (reference sequence). Trimming cost V 4 bases and J 12 bases; bases outside gene matches: 6. CDR3 DNA sequence: TGTGCCAGCAGCCCGGGACTAGCGGGAGTAGGGCAGTTCTTC. Protein product: CASSPGLAGVGQFF.

This sequence joins TRBV28 and TRBJ1-5; TRBD1 might be the D (6 bases). CDR1 and CDR2 from the germline V gene are MDHEN and SYDVKM. The CDR3 covers 15 residues. Trimming stripped 5 bases from V and 2 bases from J, with 13 bases between. The CDR3 here is CASSSGGGGNQPQHF. The CDR3 DNA follows: TGTGCCAGCAGTAGCGGGGGCGGGGGCAATCAGCCCCAGCATTTT.

The V gene is TRBV9, the J gene TRBJ2-3; 10 bases are shared with TRBD2. The V segment lost 5 bases and the J segment 1 base; nucleotides outside the gene matches: 1. The germline V gene encodes CDR1 SGDLS and CDR2 YYNGEE. This CDR3 has 14 residues. CDR3 nucleotides: TGTGCCAGCAGTGGGACTAGCGGCACAGATACGCAGTATTTT. Amino acids: CASSGTSGTDTQYF.

This chain connects TRBV29-1 to TRBJ2-2; D gene ambiguous. V lost 5 bases to trimming and J lost 5 bases, with 6 bases between them. This CDR3 comprises 11 residues. Germline V gives CDR1 SQVTM, CDR2 ANQGSEA. The CDR3 DNA reads as TGCAGCGTTCGCGTGACCGGGGAGCTGTTTTTT. Protein product: CSVRVTGELFF.

This clone was observed a handful of times. This chain links TRBV5-6 with TRBJ2-1; TRBD2 agrees at 11 bases. This CDR3 region has 15 residues. CDR1 and CDR2 (germline): SGHDT, YYEEEE. Losses at the gene ends were 0 bases for V and 8 bases for J; bases not matched to a gene: 4. CDR3 residues: CASSLGLAGGYEQFF. The CDR3 coding sequence is TGTGCCAGCAGCTTGGGGCTAGCGGGGGGATATGAGCAGTTCTTC.

CDR3 in amino acids: CASRTTSGGAETQYF. For the CDR3, the DNA is TGTGCCAGCAGGACGACTAGCGGGGGGGCAGAGACCCAGTACTTC. This chain uses TRBV27 with TRBJ2-5; 14 nucleotides match TRBD2. Germline V gives CDR1 MNHEY, CDR2 SMNVEV (reference sequence). CDR3 length: 15 amino acids. With 6 bases clipped from V and 4 bases from J, the junction kept 4 bases outside the gene matches.

CDR3 in amino acids: CASSTTGNTEAFF. The CDR3 nucleotides are TGCGCCAGCAGCACGACAGGTAACACTGAAGCTTTCTTT. The chain employs TRBV5-1 and TRBJ1-1, with D possibly TRBD1 on 6 matching bases. Germline CDR1 SGHRS, CDR2 YFSETQ. The CDR3 extends over 13 amino acids. V was clipped by 4 bases and J by 2 bases, with 9 bases between them.

This clone was recorded only once. This chain links TRBV9 with TRBJ1-2; D perhaps matches TRBD1 (6 bases). The CDR3 runs 15 residues. CDR1 SGDLS and CDR2 YYNGEE come from the germline V gene. V was shortened by 4 bases and J by 0 bases, with 13 bases between the two germline ends. The CDR3 coding sequence is TGTGCCAGCAGCCCCGGACAGCCTTCTAACTATGGCTACACCTTC. Its translation is CASSPGQPSNYGYTF.

The rearrangement joins TRBV5-4 to TRBJ2-7; the D gene is possibly TRBD1 (5 bases). Looked up from germline, CDR1 is SGHNT and CDR2 is YYREEE (reference sequence). This CDR3 contains 14 residues. V lost 4 bases and J 2 bases, leaving 13 bases between the germline ends. CDR3 residues: CASSPGLFPYEQYF. CDR3 bases: TGTGCCAGCAGCCCAGGGCTCTTCCCCTACGAGCAGTACTTC.

The CDR3 region is CASSDTGDYGYTF. CDR3 DNA: TGTGCCAGCAGTGATACAGGGGACTATGGCTACACCTTC. The V call is TRBV6-1, the J call TRBJ1-2, with 7 bases that match TRBD1. The CDR3 totals 13 residues. After removal of 3 bases from V and 3 bases from J, the junction contained 1 base not matched to a gene. Germline CDR1 MNHNS, CDR2 SASEGT.

This clone was picked up one time. The genes are TRBV11-2 and TRBJ2-7; 7 bases align to TRBD1. V lost 0 bases to trimming and J lost 4 bases; unmatched junction nucleotides: 6. Germline lookup yields CDR1 SGHAT and CDR2 FQNNGV. The CDR3 is 15 residues long. The CDR3 sequence: CASSLDYRGPYEQYF. The CDR3 bases are TGTGCCAGCAGCTTAGACTACAGGGGCCCTTACGAGCAGTACTTC.

The chain combines TRBV28 with TRBJ2-5; no definite D call. V was shortened by 5 bases and J by 2 bases, with 12 bases between the two germline ends. Germline lookup yields CDR1 MDHEN and CDR2 SYDVKM. The CDR3 consists of 14 residues. The CDR3 is CASSPPAAQETQYF. CDR3 coding DNA: TGTGCCAGCAGTCCCCCCGCGGCTCAAGAGACCCAGTACTTC. The full variable domain, in which reference TRBV28 and TRBJ2-5 provide the parts outside the CDR3, is DVKVTQSSRYLVKRTGEKVFLECVQDMDHENMFWYRQDPGLGLRLIYFSYDVKMKEKGDIPEGYSVSREKKERFSLILESASTNQTSMYLCASSPPAAQETQYFGPGTRLLVL.

By frequency in the sample, this clone is medium-sized (0.01 to 0.1%). This rearrangement joins TRBV10-3 to TRBJ2-7, with D uncertain. CDR1 and CDR2 (germline): ENHRY, SYGVKD. The CDR3 runs to 14 residues. Trimming left V 3 bases short and J 3 bases short, with 12 bases between. The CDR3 spells CAISDLPQLYEQYF. The CDR3 nucleotides are TGTGCCATCAGTGATCTCCCGCAGCTCTACGAGCAGTACTTC.

The V and J genes are TRBV19 and TRBJ2-1; D is possibly TRBD1 (5 bases). CDR1 is LNHDA and CDR2 is SQIVND in the germline V gene (reference sequence). The CDR3 extends over 14 amino acids. V dropped 7 bases and J dropped 4 bases, with 14 bases sitting between them. The CDR3 loop is CASTPGRGYNEQFF. The DNA for the CDR3 is TGTGCCAGTACCCCCGGAAGGGGATACAATGAGCAGTTCTTC.

This clone was detected a few times. The chain couples TRBV19 to TRBJ2-7; possible D gene TRBD2, 5 bases. CDR3 length: 11 amino acids. Germline V CDR1 and CDR2: LNHDA, SQIVND (reference sequence). Deletions cut 3 bases from V and 13 bases from J, with 13 bases between. The CDR3 loop is CASSMGRTSYF. CDR3 bases: TGTGCCAGTAGTATGGGCAGGACTTCATACTTC.

The chain uses TRBV6-1 and TRBJ2-3, with D hard to call. Germline-derived CDR1 and CDR2 are MNHNS and SASEGT. V lost 0 bases and J 0 bases, leaving 10 bases between the germline ends. The CDR3 length is 16 residues. The CDR3 nucleotides are TGTGCCAGCAGTGAAGCGCCCCAGTCCAGCACAGATACGCAGTATTTT. Its protein is CASSEAPQSSTDTQYF.

The V and J genes are TRBV6-5 and TRBJ1-2, with TRBD1 identical over 9 bases. There are 13 residues in the CDR3. Per the germline V gene, CDR1 is MNHEY and CDR2 is SVGAGI. V trimming: 6 bases; J trimming: 4 bases; junction bases outside the gene matches: 3. The DNA for the CDR3 is TGTGCCAGCAGCACGACAGGGGGCTATGGCTACACCTTC. This translates into CASSTTGGYGYTF.

V and J are TRBV11-2 and TRBJ1-2; perhaps TRBD1 as D (5 bases). Deletions cut 5 bases from V and 4 bases from J, with 14 bases between. CDR1 is SGHAT, CDR2 FQNNGV, per germline. The CDR3 sequence is 14 residues long. The CDR3 nucleotides are TGTGCCAGCAGCCTAGTAGGGGATGGCTATGGCTACACCTTC. Translating gives CASSLVGDGYGYTF.

The chain recombines TRBV7-9 with TRBJ2-2, with unresolved D. V lost 10 bases, J lost 0 bases, and 6 bases lay in between. CDR3 length equals 12 residues. Germline CDR1 and CDR2: SEHNR and FQNEAQ (reference sequence). The CDR3 DNA sequence: TGTGCCATCAATGCGAACACCGGGGAGCTGTTTTTT. Translation gives CAINANTGELFF.